The 9 T cell receptor beta chains reported below all come from one sample, sequenced in a study of control samples from healthy donors and cancer patients. Generated by immunoSEQ multiplex PCR, the TCRdb table keeps only in-frame clones and is missing some. This table holds 70,000 or so clones, roughly 90% found once. Sequences were obtained from PBMCs. All receptors derive from a man aged 60 to 75 with lung cancer.

The chain has TRBV29-1 and TRBJ1-4, with D possibly being TRBD1 (5 bases). CDR3 length: 12 amino acids. CDR1 and CDR2 (germline): SQVTM, ANQGSEA. Trimming shortened V by 8 bases and J by 8 bases, and 15 bases separated the two germline ends. Written as DNA, the CDR3 is TGCAGCCACTCGACGGGGGGGGAAAAACTGTTTTTT. It translates to CSHSTGGEKLFF.

The chain uses TRBV6-5 and TRBJ1-1, with 9 bases matching TRBD1. Trimming took 9 bases from V and 10 from J; bases not matched to a gene: 18. The germline V gene encodes CDR1 MNHEY and CDR2 SVGAGI. The CDR3 spans 15 residues. CDR3 DNA: TGTGCCAGTCGCCGGGACAGGGAAAGTTTTTTAGGAGCTTTCTTT. Residues: CASRRDRESFLGAFF.

Of note for this clone: In the same sample, other DNA sequences code for this CDR3. The rearrangement uses TRBV3-1 (or the pseudogene TRBV3-2) and TRBJ1-2; D gene ambiguous. Germline lookup yields CDR1 LGHDT and CDR2 YNNKEL (reference sequence). This CDR3 spans 12 amino acids. The V and J ends lost 1 base and 2 bases respectively, with 2 bases between them. The CDR3 bases are TGTGCCAGCAGCCAAGTCAACTATGGCTACACCTTC. It translates to CASSQVNYGYTF.

The gene calls are TRBV14 and TRBJ1-2; no firm D call. Trimming took 4 bases from V and 0 from J, leaving 9 bases between them. This CDR3 spans 14 amino acids. The germline gives CDR1 SGHDN, CDR2 FVKESK. The CDR3 protein is CASSPYLTNYGYTF. The CDR3 DNA follows: TGTGCCAGCAGCCCCTATTTAACTAACTATGGCTACACCTTC.

This chain joins TRBV5-6 and TRBJ1-1; D is unresolved. The length of the CDR3 is 14 residues. The germline V and J ends were trimmed by 0 bases and 1 base, with 7 bases remaining between them. Germline V gene sequence: CDR1 SGHDT, CDR2 YYEEEE. The CDR3 loop reads CASSLVGANTEAFF. The CDR3 region has the DNA TGTGCCAGCAGCTTGGTGGGAGCGAACACTGAAGCTTTCTTT.

CDR3 amino acids: CASSPGTGYNQPQHF. In nucleotides, the CDR3 is TGTGCCAGCAGCCCCGGGACAGGGTACAATCAGCCCCAGCATTTT. The chain joins TRBV3-1 (or the pseudogene TRBV3-2) to TRBJ1-5, with TRBD1 matching over 9 bases. The CDR3 is made up of 15 amino acids. Losses at the gene ends were 4 bases for V and 3 bases for J; bases not matched to a gene: 4. The germline V gene encodes CDR1 LGHDT and CDR2 YNNKEL (reference sequence).

The rearrangement joins TRBV13 to TRBJ2-7, with TRBD2 matching 7 bases. The CDR3 consists of 13 residues. Germline CDR1 reads PRHDT; CDR2 reads FYEKMQ (reference sequence). Unmatched junction bases numbered 2, after V lost 2 bases and J lost 4 bases. The CDR3 nucleotides are TGTGCCAGCAGCTTACGGCGGGGGTACGAGCAGTACGTC. This codes for CASSLRRGYEQYV.

The J gene is TRBJ1-1, the V gene TRBV27; D is possibly TRBD1 (6 bases). Trimming pared 5 bases from V and 5 bases from J, leaving 15 bases between. From germline, CDR1 is MNHEY and CDR2 SMNVEV (reference sequence). This CDR3 is 14 amino acids long. The CDR3 DNA reads TGTGCCAGCAGTACCTGGACAGATGGGACTGAAGCTTTCTTT. This codes for CASSTWTDGTEAFF.

V gene TRBV10-3 combines with J gene TRBJ2-2; D uncertain. Germline V gene data show CDR1 as ENHRY and CDR2 as SYGVKD. Between the trimmed V and J ends, which lost 8 bases and 0 bases, there was a span of 13 bases. This CDR3 comprises 15 residues. CDR3 coding DNA: TGTGCCATCCGATCGTCCTCGCCGAACACCGGGGAGCTGTTTTTT. It is translated as CAIRSSSPNTGELFF.